These 8 T cell receptor beta chains were all obtained from the same sample, sequenced in a study of blood T cell repertoires in COVID-19. Profiled with immunoSEQ multiplex PCR; TCRdb holds only in-frame clones, not every one. The sample has nearly 95,000 clones; under 90% are singletons. Sequencing was performed on peripheral blood. The source is a human donor with active COVID-19. The donor label of this sample is uncertain.

This chain connects TRBV4-3 to TRBJ1-1; possible D gene TRBD1, 5 bases. The CDR3 is 15 amino acids. CDR1 LGHNA and CDR2 YSLEER come from the germline V gene. Trimming removed 0 bases from V and 8 bases from J, with 16 bases in between. The CDR3 here is CASSQEGGTLMEAFF. The CDR3 nucleotides are TGCGCCAGCAGCCAAGAGGGGGGTACTCTGATGGAAGCTTTCTTT.

The CDR3 DNA reads as TGCGCCAGCAGCCAACCTATGACAGGACCCACTGAAGCTTTCTTT. This gives the protein CASSQPMTGPTEAFF. The rearrangement joins TRBV5-1 to TRBJ1-1; maybe TRBD1 (6 bases). CDR1 is SGHRS, CDR2 YFSETQ, per germline. CDR3 size: 15 residues. The V end was cut by 4 bases, the J end by 4 bases, with 17 bases between. The variable domain in full, with the rest retrieved from reference TRBV5-1 and TRBJ1-1, is KAGVTQTPRYLIKTRGQQVTLSCSPISGHRSVSWYQQTPGQGLQFLFEYFSETQRNKGNFPGRFSGRQFSNSRSEMNVSTLELGDSALYLCASSQPMTGPTEAFFGQGTRLTVV.

The rearrangement joins TRBV27 to TRBJ2-5; 10 bases line up with TRBD1. CDR3 length: 17 amino acids. The trim removed 5 bases at V and 5 bases at J, leaving 14 bases unmatched. CDR1 and CDR2 from the germline V gene are MNHEY and SMNVEV (reference sequence). The CDR3 reads CASSEVHGQGDFETQYF. In DNA, the CDR3 is TGTGCCAGCAGTGAGGTCCACGGACAGGGGGACTTTGAGACCCAGTACTTC.

This clone was detected only a few times. The V and J genes are TRBV6-1 and TRBJ2-5, with TRBD2 matching 9 bases. J lost 4 bases, V lost 2 bases, and 14 bases had no gene match. Germline V lookup: CDR1 MNHNS, CDR2 SASEGT. The CDR3 is 18 residues long. The DNA of the CDR3 is TGTGCCAGCAGTGAATTTGCGGGGGGGGCGGTTGGTCGAGAGACCCAGTACTTC. Its protein product is CASSEFAGGAVGRETQYF.

The rearrangement uses TRBV2 and TRBJ2-5; TRBD2 matches 8 bases. With 5 bases clipped from V and 1 base from J, the junction kept 9 bases outside the gene matches. CDR1 is SNHLY and CDR2 is FYNNEI in the germline V gene. The CDR3 extends over 16 amino acids. This CDR3 reads CASSSARGATQETQYF. The CDR3 bases are TGTGCCAGCAGTTCGGCGCGGGGGGCTACCCAAGAGACCCAGTACTTC. The entire variable domain, with the rest obtained from reference TRBV2 and TRBJ2-5, is as follows: EPEVTQTPSHQVTQMGQEVILRCVPISNHLYFYWYRQILGQKVEFLVSFYNNEISEKSEIFDDQFSVERPDGSNFTLKIRSTKLEDSAMYFCASSSARGATQETQYFGPGTRLLVL.

The chain links TRBV4-1 to TRBJ2-1, with a possible D match to TRBD1 (8 bases). The germline CDR1 and CDR2 sequences are MGHRA and YSYEKL. The CDR3 extends over 16 amino acids. V was shortened by 5 bases and J by 5 bases, with 19 bases between the two germline ends. The CDR3: CASSEAGQADDNEQFF. CDR3 DNA: TGCGCCAGCAGCGAAGCGGGACAGGCGGATGACAATGAGCAGTTCTTC.

The chain links TRBV6-1 to TRBJ2-3; possible D gene TRBD1, 5 bases. The germline V gene has CDR1 MNHNS and CDR2 SASEGT. The CDR3 is 16 amino acids. Trimming cost V 2 bases and J 0 bases, with 12 bases left between them. The CDR3 spells CASSERTPSSTDTQYF. As DNA, the CDR3 is TGTGCCAGCAGTGAACGGACACCCTCTAGCACAGATACGCAGTATTTT.

The chain links TRBV19 to TRBJ1-6; 8 bases are a match to TRBD1. The CDR3 contains 18 residues. Germline lookup yields CDR1 LNHDA and CDR2 SQIVND (reference sequence). With 4 bases clipped from V and 4 bases from J, the junction kept 12 bases outside the gene matches. The CDR3 region has the DNA TGTGCCAGTAGTAATTGGCCCCGGGACAGGAGATATAATTCACCCCTCCACTTT. Residues: CASSNWPRDRRYNSPLHF.